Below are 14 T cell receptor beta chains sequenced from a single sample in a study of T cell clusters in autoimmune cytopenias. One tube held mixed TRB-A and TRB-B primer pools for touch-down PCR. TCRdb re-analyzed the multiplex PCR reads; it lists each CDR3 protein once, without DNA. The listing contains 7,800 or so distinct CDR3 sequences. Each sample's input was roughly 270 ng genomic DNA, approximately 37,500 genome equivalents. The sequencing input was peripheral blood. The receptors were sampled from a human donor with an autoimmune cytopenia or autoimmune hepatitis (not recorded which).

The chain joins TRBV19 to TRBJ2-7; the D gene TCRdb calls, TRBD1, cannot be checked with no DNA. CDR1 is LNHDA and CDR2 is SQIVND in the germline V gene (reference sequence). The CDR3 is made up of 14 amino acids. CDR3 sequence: CASGGGTATYEQYF. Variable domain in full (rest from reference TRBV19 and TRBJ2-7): DGGITQSPKYLFRKEGQNVTLSCEQNLNHDAMYWYRQDPGQGLRLIYYSQIVNDFQKGDIAEGYSVSREKKESFPLTVTSAQKNPTAFYLCASGGGTATYEQYFGPGTRLTVT.

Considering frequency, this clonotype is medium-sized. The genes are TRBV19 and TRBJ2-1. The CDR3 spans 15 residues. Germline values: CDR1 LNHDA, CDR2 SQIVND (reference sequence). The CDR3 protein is CASSTPQEVYNEQFF.

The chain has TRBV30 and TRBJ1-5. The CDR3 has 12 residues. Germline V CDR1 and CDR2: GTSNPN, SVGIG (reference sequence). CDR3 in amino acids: CAWSTAGGPQHF.

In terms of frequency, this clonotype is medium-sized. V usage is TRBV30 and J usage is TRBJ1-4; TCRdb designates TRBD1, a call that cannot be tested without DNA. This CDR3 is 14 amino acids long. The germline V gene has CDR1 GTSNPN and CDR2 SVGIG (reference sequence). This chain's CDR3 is CAWSVTYGGEKLFF.

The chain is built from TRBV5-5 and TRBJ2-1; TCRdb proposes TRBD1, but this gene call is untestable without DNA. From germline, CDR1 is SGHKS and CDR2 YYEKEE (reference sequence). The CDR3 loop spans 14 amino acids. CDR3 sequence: CASSSGQGWDEQFF.

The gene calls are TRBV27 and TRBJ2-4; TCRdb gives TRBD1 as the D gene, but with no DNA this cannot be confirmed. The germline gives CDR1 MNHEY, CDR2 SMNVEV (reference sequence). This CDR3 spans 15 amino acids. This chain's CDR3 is CASSSPGAGKNIQYF.

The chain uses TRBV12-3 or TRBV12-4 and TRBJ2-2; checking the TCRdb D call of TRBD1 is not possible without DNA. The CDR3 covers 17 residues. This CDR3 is CASRGTRGQGAAGELFF.

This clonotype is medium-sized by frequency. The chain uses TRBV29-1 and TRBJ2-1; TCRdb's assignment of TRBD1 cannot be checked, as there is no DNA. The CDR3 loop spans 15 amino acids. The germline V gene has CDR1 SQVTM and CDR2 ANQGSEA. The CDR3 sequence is CSLGVGTGGLNEQFF.

CDR3 sequence reads: CASVDSGGELGTDTQYF. The V gene is TRBV12-3 or TRBV12-4, the J gene TRBJ2-3; TCRdb returns TRBD2, unconfirmable since there is no DNA. The CDR3 is made up of 17 amino acids.

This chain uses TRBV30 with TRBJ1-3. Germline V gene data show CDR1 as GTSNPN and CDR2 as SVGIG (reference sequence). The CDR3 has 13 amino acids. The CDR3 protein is CASARVSGNTIYF.

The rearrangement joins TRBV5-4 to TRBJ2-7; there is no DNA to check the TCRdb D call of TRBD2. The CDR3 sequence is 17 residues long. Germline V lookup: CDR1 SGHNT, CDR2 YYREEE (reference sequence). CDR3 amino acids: CASSLLKLAGDSYEQYF. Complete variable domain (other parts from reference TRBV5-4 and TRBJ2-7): ETGVTQSPTHLIKTRGQQVTLRCSSQSGHNTVSWYQQALGQGPQFIFQYYREEENGRGNFPPRFSGLQFPNYSSELNVNALELDDSALYLCASSLLKLAGDSYEQYFGPGTRLTVT.

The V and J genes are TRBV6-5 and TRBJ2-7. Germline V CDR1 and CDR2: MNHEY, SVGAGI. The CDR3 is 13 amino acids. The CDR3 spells CASKKMGSREQYF.

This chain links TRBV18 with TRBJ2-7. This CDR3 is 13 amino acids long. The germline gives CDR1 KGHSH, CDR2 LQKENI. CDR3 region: CASNLGDSYEQYF.

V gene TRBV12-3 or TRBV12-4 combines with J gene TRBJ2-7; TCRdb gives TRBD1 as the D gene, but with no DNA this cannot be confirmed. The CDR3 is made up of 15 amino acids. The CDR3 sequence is CASSRRQGGYGEQYF.